The rows below give T cell receptor beta chains drawn from one sample of a study of OX40 agonist ivuxolimab in advanced cancers. Some clones are missing from TCRdb's copy, which holds only in-frame ones; the method was immunoSEQ multiplex PCR. The repertoire holds roughly 77,000 clones, with roughly 90% as singletons. The material sequenced was CD4+ or CD8+ T cells sorted from blood, taken in a trial of the OX40 agonist ivuxolimab. All receptors derive from an adult with an advanced solid tumor such as melanoma, head and neck, liver or kidney cancer. The CDR3 runs from the conserved cysteine through the conserved F or W. D genes are given only for firm matches. The size entry is marked missing in some rows and otherwise reads once, few, many or a size class.

j_call d_call v_call clone_size cdr3_length cdr3_nt cdr3_aa
TRBJ1-1 NA TRBV19 NA 13 TGTGCCAGTAGTCTCGGAGCCGGGCCTACCGCTTTCTTT CASSLGAGPTAFF
TRBJ2-5 NA TRBV19 NA 15 TGTGCCAGTAGTCCATCTCTCGTGGCCCAAGAGACCCAGTACTTC CASSPSLVAQETQYF
TRBJ2-3 TRBD2 TRBV6-5 NA 15 TGTGCCAGCAGTTTTGCGGGAGTACTGACAGATACGCAGTATTTT CASSFAGVLTDTQYF
TRBJ2-2 NA TRBV7-3 NA 16 TGTGCCAGCAGCTTATTCAACCCCTCGAACACCGGGGAGCTGTTTTTT CASSLFNPSNTGELFF
TRBJ1-1 NA TRBV30 few 14 TGTGCCTGGAGTGTAAGAAGGGAAGGCCCTGAAGCTTTCTTT CAWSVRREGPEAFF
TRBJ2-3 NA TRBV5-6 NA 14 TGTGCCAGCAGCTTGCCAGGGGGCACAGATACGCAGTATTTT CASSLPGGTDTQYF
TRBJ1-5 NA TRBV7-2 NA 15 TGTGCCAGCAGCTTTGATACAGGTCCGTTTCGGCCCCAGCATTTT CASSFDTGPFRPQHF
TRBJ1-2 NA TRBV18 NA 17 TGTGCCAGCTCACCCCGGGACGGAACCCCCGAGATCCATGGCTACACCTTC CASSPRDGTPEIHGYTF
TRBJ1-4 NA TRBV19 once 11 TGTGCCAGTAGATCTGATGAAAAACTGTTTTTT CASRSDEKLFF
TRBJ2-1 NA TRBV14 once 11 TGTGCCAGCAGCATTTCTAATGAGCAGTTCTTC CASSISNEQFF
TRBJ2-3 NA TRBV7-2 NA 15 TGTGCCAGCAGCTTAGATTTACCGCCTAGGGGTACGCAGTATTTT CASSLDLPPRGTQYF
TRBJ1-4 TRBD1 TRBV7-9 NA 16 TGTGCCAGCAGCCACAGATGGGACAGGGGGCATGAAAAACTGTTTTTT CASSHRWDRGHEKLFF
TRBJ2-7 TRBD1 TRBV5-1 NA 15 TGCGCCAGCAGCCCGGGACAGGGGGTCTCCTACGAGCAGTACTTC CASSPGQGVSYEQYF
TRBJ2-7 TRBD2 TRBV11-3 NA 14 TGTGCCAGCAGCTTAGAAGCGGGGGCCTACGAGCAGTACTTC CASSLEAGAYEQYF
TRBJ2-7 TRBD2 TRBV9 NA 15 TGTGCCAGCAGCGTAGTAGCGGGAAGAAACTACGAGCAGTACTTC CASSVVAGRNYEQYF
TRBJ2-7 TRBD1 TRBV6-6 NA 15 TGTGCCAGCAGCATGCCGGGACAGGGTAAAGAGGAGCAGTACTTC CASSMPGQGKEEQYF
TRBJ2-5 TRBD2 TRBV29-1 NA 15 TGCAGCGTTGAAGGGGCGGGAGGGCCTGGGGAGACCCAGTACTTC CSVEGAGGPGETQYF
TRBJ1-1 NA TRBV11-2 many 13 TGTGCCAGCAGCTTTTCGGCGAACACTGAAGCTTTCTTT CASSFSANTEAFF
TRBJ1-5 NA TRBV6-6 NA 16 TGTGCCAGCAGTTACCACCCGGGCCTAGGAAATCAGCCCCAGCATTTT CASSYHPGLGNQPQHF
TRBJ2-4 TRBD1 TRBV19 NA 13 TGTGCCAGTAGGGACAGGGGTTTGAACATTCAGTACTTC CASRDRGLNIQYF
TRBJ2-3 NA TRBV6-1 NA 13 TGTGCCAGCAGGGGCGGGGAGCCAGATACGCAGTATTTT CASRGGEPDTQYF
TRBJ2-1 NA TRBV6-6 NA 14 TGTGCCAGCCTTCGGGGGCTCCTCTACAATGAGCAGTTCTTC CASLRGLLYNEQFF
TRBJ2-5 NA TRBV4-1 NA 15 TGCGCCAGCAGCCAAGTTCCGACAGTAGGGGAGACCCAGTACTTC CASSQVPTVGETQYF
TRBJ2-1 NA TRBV2 NA 14 TGTGCCAGCAGTGAGCGGGGACCCGGGAATGAGCAGTTCTTC CASSERGPGNEQFF
TRBJ1-3 NA TRBV7-6 NA 12 TGTGCCAGCAGCCTAGACGGAAACACCATATATTTT CASSLDGNTIYF
TRBJ1-2 TRBD1 TRBV28 once 14 TGTGCCAGCAGTCCTGGGGGGACAGGGCCTGGCTACACCTTC CASSPGGTGPGYTF
TRBJ1-4 NA TRBV11-2 NA 14 TGTGCCAGCAGCTTAGGGCGGTCGGGTGAAAAACTGTTTTTT CASSLGRSGEKLFF
TRBJ2-1 NA TRBV11-3 NA 16 TGTGCCAGCAGCGATAGTCCCCGGAGCTCCTACAATGAGCAGTTCTTC CASSDSPRSSYNEQFF
TRBJ2-7 NA TRBV4-3 NA 15 TGCGCCAGCAGCCAAGAGACCGGGGCCTACTACGAGCAGTACTTC CASSQETGAYYEQYF
TRBJ2-7 NA TRBV6-6 NA 13 TGTGCCAGCAGTTACCGTCTTTCCTACGAGCAGTACTTC CASSYRLSYEQYF
TRBJ2-1 NA TRBV4-3 NA 14 TGCGCCAGCAGCCAGACCTACTCATCAGGCGAGCAGTTCTTC CASSQTYSSGEQFF
TRBJ2-7 NA TRBV25-1 NA 11 TGTGCCAGCACGGGAAGCTACGAGCAGTACTTC CASTGSYEQYF
TRBJ1-4 TRBD1 TRBV11-1 NA 16 TGTGCCAGCAGCCCGCGGACAGGAGCAACTAATGAAAAACTGTTTTTT CASSPRTGATNEKLFF
TRBJ2-6 NA TRBV14 NA 15 TGTGCCAGCAGCCAAGATTATGCTGGGGCCAACGTCCTGACTTTC CASSQDYAGANVLTF
TRBJ2-1 TRBD1 TRBV18 NA 13 TGTGCCAGCTCACCACAGACAGGGGATGAGCAGTTCTTC CASSPQTGDEQFF
TRBJ2-3 TRBD2 TRBV9 NA 18 TGTGCCAGCAGCGGCCCGCTTACTAGCGGGTATAGCACAGATACGCAGTATTTT CASSGPLTSGYSTDTQYF
TRBJ2-5 TRBD1 TRBV30 NA 15 TGTGCCTGGAGTGTACAGGGGGGAGGAAAGGAGACCCAGTACTTC CAWSVQGGGKETQYF
TRBJ2-7 NA TRBV5-1 NA 12 TGCGCCAGCAGCCCGGACTACGGAACACCGCACTTC CASSPDYGTPHF
TRBJ2-7 NA TRBV30 NA 13 TGTGCCTGGAGTCCCCGACCCAGTACAGAGCAGTACTTC CAWSPRPSTEQYF
TRBJ2-2 TRBD1 TRBV5-1 NA 14 TGCGCCAGCAGCGGGGGTGGACAGGCCGGGGAGCTGTTTTTT CASSGGGQAGELFF
TRBJ2-5 NA TRBV7-9 NA 14 TGTGCCAGCAGCTTATTGGTGGGACAAGAGACCCAGTACTTC CASSLLVGQETQYF
TRBJ1-1 NA TRBV28 NA 14 TGTGCCAGCAGTTTGAGGGGGATGAACACTGAAGCTTTCTTT CASSLRGMNTEAFF
TRBJ2-1 NA TRBV5-1 NA 14 TGCGCCAGCAGCTCCTTGAGGCCCTACAATGAGCAGTTCTTC CASSSLRPYNEQFF
TRBJ2-5 NA TRBV9 NA 13 TGTGCCAGCAGCGTAGATTTAGGAGAGACCCAGTACTTC CASSVDLGETQYF
TRBJ2-1 TRBD2 TRBV27 NA 16 TGTGCCAGCACCGATCTCGGGACTAGCGGAAACAATGAGCAGTTCTTC CASTDLGTSGNNEQFF
TRBJ1-2 NA TRBV19 once 14 TGTGCCAGTAGTCCCCGGACAGAATACTATGGCTACACCTTC CASSPRTEYYGYTF
TRBJ1-2 NA TRBV28 NA 13 TGTGCCAGCAGACGACGGCAACCCTATGGCTACACCTTC CASRRRQPYGYTF